These 14 T cell receptor beta chains came from one sample sequenced in a study of shared clonotypes between healthy human individuals. TCRdb keeps only in-frame clones here, not all; method: immunoSEQ multiplex PCR. In the table there are millions of clones, 85% to 95% of which are singletons. The sample comprised naive CD4+ T cells from PBMCs. The subset: CD45RA+ positively selected. These receptor sequences come from a man aged 18-30 years in good health. Some clones in this sample may be carry-over from other donors' samples.

V is TRBV28 and J is TRBJ2-1; no firm D call. The CDR3 consists of 14 residues. The V end lost 2 bases, the J end lost 0 bases, and 5 bases lay between the germline ends. The V gene's germline CDR1 is MDHEN and CDR2 SYDVKM. CDR3 sequence: CASSLPTSYNEQFF. The CDR3 DNA follows: TGTGCCAGCAGTTTACCAACCTCCTACAATGAGCAGTTCTTC.

The rearrangement uses TRBV10-3 and TRBJ1-2; 7 nucleotides align to TRBD1. The CDR3 is made up of 13 amino acids. The V and J ends lost 11 bases and 1 base, in that order; junction bases with no gene match: 7. Germline CDR1 is ENHRY and CDR2 is SYGVKD. This CDR3 is CAAGQGVNYGYTF. In DNA, the CDR3 is TGTGCCGCAGGGCAGGGGGTTAACTATGGCTACACCTTC.

Comments on this clone: At one end the junction does not follow the germline gene, possibly because of a read error. The chain uses TRBV11-1 and TRBJ2-1; possibly TRBD2 for D (6 bases). The CDR3 has 12 amino acids. Germline assignment: CDR1 SGHAT and CDR2 FQDESV (reference sequence). The CDR3 sequence is CASSLRGTPGVF. The DNA for the CDR3 is TGTGCCAGCAGCTTACGAGGCACCCCGGGGGTCTTC.

Comment on this clone: The sample carries other DNA sequences with the same CDR3. The chain couples TRBV19 to TRBJ2-7; D tentatively reads TRBD1 or TRBD2 (5 bases each). Trimming took 5 bases from V and 2 from J, leaving 13 bases between them. The CDR3 consists of 14 residues. Germline CDR1 reads LNHDA; CDR2 reads SQIVND (reference sequence). CDR3: CASSPRQGAYEQYF. The CDR3, as DNA: TGTGCCAGTAGTCCCCGGCAGGGAGCCTACGAGCAGTACTTC.

J is TRBJ2-7 and V is TRBV2; D possibly corresponds to TRBD2 (6 bases). Between the trimmed V and J ends, which lost 6 bases and 6 bases, there was a span of 15 bases. The CDR3 extends over 13 amino acids. Germline CDR1 is SNHLY and CDR2 is FYNNEI. The CDR3 DNA reads TGTGCCAGCAGGGACTACCTCCTTGGCGAGCAGTACTTC. Amino acids: CASRDYLLGEQYF.

This clone was seen only once. The V gene is TRBV4-1, the J gene TRBJ1-6, with D hard to call. Trimming stripped 0 bases from V and 7 bases from J, with 19 bases between. This CDR3 is 18 amino acids long. Germline CDR1 MGHRA, CDR2 YSYEKL. This CDR3 reads CASSQEGLTPVGNSPLHF. The CDR3 DNA reads TGCGCCAGCAGCCAAGAAGGATTAACCCCGGTAGGGAATTCACCCCTCCACTTT.

Turning to this clone: The sample holds other DNA sequences that translate to the same CDR3. This rearrangement joins TRBV2 to TRBJ2-6; D is undetermined. The CDR3 loop spans 14 amino acids. Germline CDR1 is SNHLY and CDR2 is FYNNEI. The ends were cut back, 6 bases at V and 0 bases at J, with 6 bases in the middle. The CDR3 is CASRSSSGANVLTF. The DNA for the CDR3 is TGTGCCAGCAGGTCGAGCTCTGGGGCCAACGTCCTGACTTTC.

This clone showed up just once. The chain employs TRBV7-9 and TRBJ2-3; 11 bases fit TRBD1. In germline, CDR1 is SEHNR, CDR2 FQNEAQ (reference sequence). The CDR3 has 16 residues. With 3 bases clipped from V and 6 bases from J, the junction kept 8 bases outside the gene matches. CDR3 nucleotides: TGTGCCAGCAGCTTGCGGGGACAGGGGGGCGCCGATACGCAGTATTTT. Translating gives CASSLRGQGGADTQYF.

The genes are TRBV15 and TRBJ2-1, with D tentatively TRBD2 (6 bases). V was pared by 3 bases and J by 0 bases, with 18 bases between. Germline V lookup: CDR1 LNHNV, CDR2 YYDKDF (reference sequence). The CDR3 is made up of 18 amino acids. The CDR3: CATSSVRDSARSYNEQFF. Written as DNA, the CDR3 is TGTGCCACCAGCAGTGTCCGGGACTCTGCTCGCTCCTACAATGAGCAGTTCTTC.

To note about this clone: Other nucleotide sequences in the sample specify the same CDR3. This chain links TRBV6-5 with TRBJ1-1; D is undetermined. V was cut by 4 bases and J by 0 bases, with 6 bases left in between. The CDR3 totals 13 residues. Germline CDR1 and CDR2: MNHEY and SVGAGI. In DNA, the CDR3 is TGTGCCAGCAGTTCATATGTGAACACTGAAGCTTTCTTT. As protein: CASSSYVNTEAFF.

The V gene is TRBV4-2, the J gene TRBJ1-1; D gene uncertain. The V gene's germline CDR1 is LGHNA and CDR2 YNFKEQ. The V and J ends lost 2 bases and 10 bases respectively, with 17 bases between them. The CDR3 contains 14 residues. The CDR3 loop is CASSQLMAGEGAFF. The CDR3 DNA reads as TGTGCCAGCAGCCAATTAATGGCGGGAGAGGGAGCTTTCTTT.

The chain links TRBV5-4 to TRBJ2-4; 9 bases fit TRBD1. Germline trimming cut 4 bases from V and 7 bases from J; bases unmatched to any gene: 6. There are 14 residues in the CDR3. Germline CDR1 reads SGHNT; CDR2 reads YYREEE (reference sequence). The CDR3 here is CASSTRQGENIQYF. The CDR3 nucleotides read TGTGCCAGCAGCACAAGACAGGGGGAGAACATTCAGTACTTC.

The sample holds one count of this clone. The chain recombines TRBV15 with TRBJ1-2, with D hard to call. The CDR3 runs 15 residues. V lost 0 bases, J lost 8 bases, and 16 bases lay in between. Germline lookup yields CDR1 LNHNV and CDR2 YYDKDF (reference sequence). Here the CDR3 reads CATSRDPAEGRGYTF. The CDR3 DNA sequence: TGTGCCACCAGCAGAGATCCCGCGGAAGGCCGAGGCTACACCTTC.

The V and J genes are TRBV4-1 and TRBJ2-7; 8 nucleotides align to TRBD2. The CDR3 is 15 residues long. V was clipped by 4 bases and J by 3 bases; unmatched bases: 8. Germline CDR1 and CDR2: MGHRA and YSYEKL. As DNA, the CDR3 is TGCGCCAGCAGCCCCATAGCGGGATCCCACTACGAGCAGTACTTC. It specifies CASSPIAGSHYEQYF.